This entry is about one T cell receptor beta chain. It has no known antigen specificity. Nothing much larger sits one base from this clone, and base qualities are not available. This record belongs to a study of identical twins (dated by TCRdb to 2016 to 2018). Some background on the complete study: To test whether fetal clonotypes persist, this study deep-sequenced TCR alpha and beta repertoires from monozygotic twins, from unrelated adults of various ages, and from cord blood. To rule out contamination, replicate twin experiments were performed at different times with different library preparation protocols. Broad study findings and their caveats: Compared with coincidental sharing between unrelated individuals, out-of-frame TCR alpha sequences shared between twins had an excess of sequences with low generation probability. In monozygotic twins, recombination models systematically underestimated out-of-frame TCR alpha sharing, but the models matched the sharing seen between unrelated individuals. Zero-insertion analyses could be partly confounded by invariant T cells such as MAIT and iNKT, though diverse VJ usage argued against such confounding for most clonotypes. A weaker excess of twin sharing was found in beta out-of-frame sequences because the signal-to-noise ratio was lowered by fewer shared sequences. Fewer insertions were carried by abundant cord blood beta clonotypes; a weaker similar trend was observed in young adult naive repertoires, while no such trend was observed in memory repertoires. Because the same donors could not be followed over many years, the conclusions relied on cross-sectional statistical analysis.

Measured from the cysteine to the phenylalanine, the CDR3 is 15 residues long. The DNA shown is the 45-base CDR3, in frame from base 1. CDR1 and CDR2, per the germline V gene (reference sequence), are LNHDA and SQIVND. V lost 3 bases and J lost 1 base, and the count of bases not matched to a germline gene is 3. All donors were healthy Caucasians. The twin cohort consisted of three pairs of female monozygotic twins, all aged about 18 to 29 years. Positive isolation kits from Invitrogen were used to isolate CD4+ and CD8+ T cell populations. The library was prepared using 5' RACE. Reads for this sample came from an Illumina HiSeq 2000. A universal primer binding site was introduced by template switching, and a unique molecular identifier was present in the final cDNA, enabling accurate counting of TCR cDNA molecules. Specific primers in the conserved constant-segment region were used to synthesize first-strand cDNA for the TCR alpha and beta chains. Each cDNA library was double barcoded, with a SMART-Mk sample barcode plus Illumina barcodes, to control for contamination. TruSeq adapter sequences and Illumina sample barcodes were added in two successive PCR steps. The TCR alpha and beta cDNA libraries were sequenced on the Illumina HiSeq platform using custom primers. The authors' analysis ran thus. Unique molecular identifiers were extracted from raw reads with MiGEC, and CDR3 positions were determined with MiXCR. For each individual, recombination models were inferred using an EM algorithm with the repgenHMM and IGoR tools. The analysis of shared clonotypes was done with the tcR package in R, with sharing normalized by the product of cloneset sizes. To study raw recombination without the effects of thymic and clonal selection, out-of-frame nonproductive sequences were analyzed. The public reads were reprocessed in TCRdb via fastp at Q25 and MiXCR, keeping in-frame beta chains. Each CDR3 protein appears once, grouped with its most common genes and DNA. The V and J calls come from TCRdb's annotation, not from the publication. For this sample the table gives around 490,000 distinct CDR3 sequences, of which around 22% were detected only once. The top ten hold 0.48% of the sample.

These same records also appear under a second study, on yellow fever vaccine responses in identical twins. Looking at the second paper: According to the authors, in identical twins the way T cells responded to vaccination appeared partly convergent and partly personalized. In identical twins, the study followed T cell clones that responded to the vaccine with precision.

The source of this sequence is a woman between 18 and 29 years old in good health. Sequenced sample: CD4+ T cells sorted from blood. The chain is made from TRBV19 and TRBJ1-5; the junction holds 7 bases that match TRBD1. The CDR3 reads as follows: CASSITGESNQPQHF. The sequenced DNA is TGTGCCAGTAGTATTACAGGGGAAAGCAATCAGCCCCAGCATTTT.